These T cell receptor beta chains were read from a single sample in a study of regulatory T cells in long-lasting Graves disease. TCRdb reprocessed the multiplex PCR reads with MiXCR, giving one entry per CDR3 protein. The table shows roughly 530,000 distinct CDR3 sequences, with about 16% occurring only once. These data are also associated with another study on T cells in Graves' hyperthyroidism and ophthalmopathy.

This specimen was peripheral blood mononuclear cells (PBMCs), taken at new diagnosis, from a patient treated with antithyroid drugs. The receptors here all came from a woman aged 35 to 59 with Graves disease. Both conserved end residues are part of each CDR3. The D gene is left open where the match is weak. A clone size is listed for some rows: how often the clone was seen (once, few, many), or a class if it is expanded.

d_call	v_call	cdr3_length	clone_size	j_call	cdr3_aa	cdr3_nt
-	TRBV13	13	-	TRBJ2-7	CASSQSIDYEQYF	TGCGCCAGCAGCCAGAGCATAGACTACGAGCAGTACTTC
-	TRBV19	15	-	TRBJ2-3	CASSIGGHYTDTQYF	TGTGCCAGTAGTATAGGGGGACATTACACAGATACGCAGTATTTT
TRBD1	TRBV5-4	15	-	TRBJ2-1	CASSGTGTGVYEQFF	TGTGCCAGCAGCGGCACCGGGACAGGGGTATATGAGCAGTTCTTC
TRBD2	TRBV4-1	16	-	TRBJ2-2	CASSQRPGGPTGELFF	TGCGCCAGCAGCCAACGACCGGGGGGGCCCACCGGGGAGCTGTTTTTT
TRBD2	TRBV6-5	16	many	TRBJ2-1	CASSSRTSGEGAEQFF	TGTGCCAGCAGTTCCAGGACTAGCGGGGAGGGGGCTGAGCAGTTCTTC
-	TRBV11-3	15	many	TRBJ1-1	CASSLGGDDYTEAFF	TGTGCCAGCAGCTTAGGGGGGGACGACTACACTGAAGCTTTCTTT
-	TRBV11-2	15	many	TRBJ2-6	CASSFTGSGANVLTF	TGTGCCAGCAGCTTTACAGGGTCCGGGGCCAACGTCCTGACTTTC
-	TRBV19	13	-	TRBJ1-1	CASLTLGDTEAFF	TGTGCCAGTCTAACATTAGGGGACACTGAAGCTTTCTTT
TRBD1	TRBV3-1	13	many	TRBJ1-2	CASSPGTGAGYTF	TGTGCCAGCAGCCCGGGGACAGGGGCCGGCTACACCTTC
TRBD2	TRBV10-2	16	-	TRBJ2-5	CASSDRSGRDQETQYF	TGCGCCAGCAGTGACAGGAGCGGGAGGGACCAAGAGACCCAGTACTTC
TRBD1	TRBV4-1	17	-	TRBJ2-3	CASSFGTGGLGTDTQYF	TGCGCCAGCAGCTTCGGGACAGGGGGTTTGGGCACAGATACGCAGTATTTT
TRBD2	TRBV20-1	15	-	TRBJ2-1	CSATKGTSGGRGQFF	TGCAGTGCTACTAAGGGGACTAGCGGGGGTCGAGGGCAGTTCTTC